This T cell receptor (beta chain) was retrieved from a study of T-cell memory formation after mild COVID-19. TCRdb re-analysed the 5' RACE reads in MiXCR, keeping a single row per CDR3 protein. The sample lists 160,000 or so distinct CDR3 sequences, around a third occurring once. The origin of this receptor is an adult woman who had mild COVID-19 (a few samples of this study predate the infection). Cell type and time point are not known. The sequenced sample was PBMCs or a T cell subset sorted from them (not recorded which).

The DNA of the CDR3 is TGTGCCAGCAGTTACTCGATGCAGGGGAACTATGGCTACACCTTC. It encodes CASSYSMQGNYGYTF. This sequence joins TRBV6-5 and TRBJ1-2; tentatively, D is TRBD1 (6 bases). This CDR3 is 15 amino acids long. Germline CDR1 reads MNHEY; CDR2 reads SVGAGI. Trimming removed 0 bases from V and 2 bases from J, with 10 bases in between.